These 9 T cell receptor beta chains were sequenced from one sample in a study of blood T cell dynamics during melanoma immunotherapy. Time point noted: pre-treatment baseline. Using immunoSEQ multiplex PCR, the repertoire was profiled, and TCRdb retains in-frame clones only, with some absent. The top ten clones hold around 9.5% of a sample with about 12,000 clones, around 84% of them seen once. Sample: blood, taken from a patient treated with checkpoint blockade. Every receptor here comes from a human donor with melanoma.

The V call is TRBV28, the J call TRBJ2-7; D unclear. CDR3 length: 13 amino acids. CDR1 and CDR2 from the germline V gene are MDHEN and SYDVKM. Trimming shortened V by 2 bases and J by 0 bases, and 5 bases separated the two germline ends. CDR3 loop: CASSLGVSYEQYF. Written as DNA, the CDR3 is TGTGCCAGCAGTTTAGGGGTCTCCTACGAGCAGTACTTC.

The genes are TRBV18 and TRBJ1-5; no reliable D call. The germline CDR1 and CDR2 sequences are KGHSH and LQKENI. CDR3 length: 15 residues. The V end was cut by 3 bases, the J end by 2 bases, with 11 bases between. CDR3 in amino acids: CASSPVVVGNQPQHF. The CDR3 DNA follows: TGTGCCAGCTCACCCGTGGTGGTGGGCAATCAGCCCCAGCATTTT.

This clone has a handful of counts. The J gene is TRBJ1-4, the V gene TRBV29-1; D is uncertain. The V gene's germline CDR1 is SQVTM and CDR2 ANQGSEA. The V end lost 6 bases, the J end lost 0 bases, and 8 bases lay between the germline ends. The length of the CDR3 is 13 residues. The CDR3 DNA follows: TGCAGCGTCCGGAAAGCAACTAATGAAAAACTGTTTTTT. Its protein is CSVRKATNEKLFF.

The chain has TRBV4-1 and TRBJ2-7; possible D gene TRBD1, 5 bases. Germline V gives CDR1 MGHRA, CDR2 YSYEKL. The CDR3 length is 15 residues. V was cut by 3 bases and J by 3 bases, with 15 bases left in between. The CDR3 sequence is CASSQAADSYYEQYF. The DNA of the CDR3 is TGCGCCAGCAGCCAGGCTGCTGACAGTTACTACGAGCAGTACTTC.

This chain links TRBV5-1 with TRBJ1-2, with a tentative D call TRBD1 (5 bases). Looked up from germline, CDR1 is SGHRS and CDR2 is YFSETQ. The CDR3 has 12 amino acids. The ends were cut back, 0 bases at V and 6 bases at J, with 6 bases in the middle. CDR3 residues: CASSLGQNGYTF. The CDR3 DNA follows: TGCGCCAGCAGCTTGGGACAGAATGGCTACACCTTC.

The chain has TRBV7-2 and TRBJ2-6; the match to TRBD1 covers 8 bases. This CDR3 spans 18 amino acids. Germline assignment: CDR1 SGHTA and CDR2 FQGNSA. The V and J ends lost 1 base and 4 bases, in that order; junction bases with no gene match: 9. The CDR3 sequence: CASSLVPGGAGGANVLTF. The CDR3 DNA reads as TGTGCCAGCAGCTTAGTCCCAGGGGGCGCGGGCGGGGCCAACGTCCTGACTTTC.

V usage is TRBV6-5 and J usage is TRBJ2-5; 9 nucleotides agree with TRBD2. The DNA end is a closer match to TRBJ2-7, so the J assignment may be wrong. The length of the CDR3 is 14 residues. Per germline, CDR1 MNHEY and CDR2 SVGAGI. The CDR3 protein is CASKAGGTGIEQYF. As DNA, the CDR3 is TGTGCCAGCAAAGCGGGAGGAACTGGAATCGAGCAGTACTTC.

This sequence joins TRBV11-3 and TRBJ1-1, with D tentatively TRBD1 (5 bases). This CDR3 is 12 amino acids long. The V gene's germline CDR1 is SGHNT and CDR2 YENEEA. V was shortened by 5 bases and J by 13 bases, with 17 bases between the two germline ends. The CDR3 here is CASSLQKEQVFF. CDR3 DNA: TGTGCCAGCAGCCTTCAAAAAGAACAGGTTTTCTTT.

The table lists this clone with a few counts. The gene calls are TRBV5-1 and TRBJ1-1, with D possibly being TRBD1 (6 bases). The germline V gene has CDR1 SGHRS and CDR2 YFSETQ. CDR3 size: 14 residues. The V gene lost 5 bases and the J gene lost 3 bases, with 14 bases spanning the gap. DNA of the CDR3: TGCGCCAGCAGGATACAGGGTAGGGACACTGAAGCTTTCTTT. Its translation: CASRIQGRDTEAFF.